What follows describes a single TCR beta chain. CDR1 SGDLS and CDR2 YYNGEE come from the germline V gene. The CDR3 sequence is 14 residues long. The ends were cut back, 0 bases at V and 7 bases at J, with 10 bases in the middle. This entry is derived from a study of blood T cell repertoires in COVID-19. TCRdb's copy holds only in-frame clones and misses some; the assay was immunoSEQ multiplex PCR. The sample shows roughly 270,000 clones, around 85% of them seen only once. The receptor comes from a woman aged 45-65 years who had recovered from COVID-19. The source material was PBMCs or T cells enriched from blood (not recorded which). J is TRBJ1-4 and V is TRBV9; D unclear. The CDR3 DNA follows: TGTGCCAGCAGCGTAGACCTTGGCGGTGAAAAACTGTTTTTT. Encoded protein: CASSVDLGGEKLFF.